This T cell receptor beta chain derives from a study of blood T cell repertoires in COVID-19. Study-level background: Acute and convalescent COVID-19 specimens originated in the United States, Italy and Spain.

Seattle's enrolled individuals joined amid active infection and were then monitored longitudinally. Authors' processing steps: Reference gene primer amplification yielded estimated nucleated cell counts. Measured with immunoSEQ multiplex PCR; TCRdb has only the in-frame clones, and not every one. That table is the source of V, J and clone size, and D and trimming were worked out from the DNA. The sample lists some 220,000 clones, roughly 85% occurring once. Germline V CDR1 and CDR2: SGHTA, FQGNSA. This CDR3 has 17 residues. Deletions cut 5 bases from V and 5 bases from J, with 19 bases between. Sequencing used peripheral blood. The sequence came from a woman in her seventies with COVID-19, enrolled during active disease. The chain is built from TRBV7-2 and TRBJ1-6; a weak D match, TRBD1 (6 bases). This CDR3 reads CASSRAYRATDNSPLHF. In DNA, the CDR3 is TGTGCCAGCAGCCGGGCTTACAGGGCGACAGATAATTCACCCCTCCACTTT.